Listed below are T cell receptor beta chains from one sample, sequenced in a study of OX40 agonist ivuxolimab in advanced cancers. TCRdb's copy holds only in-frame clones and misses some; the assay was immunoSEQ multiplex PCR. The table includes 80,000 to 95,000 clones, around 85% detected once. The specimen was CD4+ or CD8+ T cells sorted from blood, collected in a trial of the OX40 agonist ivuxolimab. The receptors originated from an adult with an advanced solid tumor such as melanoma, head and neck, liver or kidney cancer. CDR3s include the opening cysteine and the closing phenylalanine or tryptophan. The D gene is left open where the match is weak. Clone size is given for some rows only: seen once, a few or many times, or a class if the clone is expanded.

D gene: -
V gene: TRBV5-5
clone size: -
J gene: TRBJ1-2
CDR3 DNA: TGTGCCAGCAGCTTGGCAATTGACTATGGCTACACCTTC
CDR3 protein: CASSLAIDYGYTF

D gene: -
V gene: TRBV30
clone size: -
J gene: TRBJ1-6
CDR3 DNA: TGTGCCTGGAGTTTAGGGTTTAATTCACCCCTCCACTTT
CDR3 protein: CAWSLGFNSPLHF

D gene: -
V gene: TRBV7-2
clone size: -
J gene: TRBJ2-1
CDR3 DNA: TGTGCCAGCAGCTTATTACTCAACCCTACGAATGAGCAGTTCTTC
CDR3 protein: CASSLLLNPTNEQFF

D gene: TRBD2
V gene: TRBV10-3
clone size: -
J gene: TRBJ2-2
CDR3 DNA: TGTGCCATCAGTGAGAGATCTAGCGGGAGTAGGGAGCTGTTTTTT
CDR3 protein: CAISERSSGSRELFF

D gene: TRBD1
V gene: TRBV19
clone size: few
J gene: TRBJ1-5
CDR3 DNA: TGTGCCAGTACCCGGGGACAGGGTGGTCAGCCCCAGCATTTT
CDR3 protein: CASTRGQGGQPQHF

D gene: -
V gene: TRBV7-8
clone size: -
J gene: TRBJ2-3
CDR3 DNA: TGTGCCAGCAGCTCTTATGAAAATACGCAGTATTTT
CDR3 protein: CASSSYENTQYF

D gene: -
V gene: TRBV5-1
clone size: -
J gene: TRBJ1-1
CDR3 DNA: TGCGCCAGCAGCTTGGAGGGCAGGCGGAACACTGAAGCTTTCTTT
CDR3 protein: CASSLEGRRNTEAFF

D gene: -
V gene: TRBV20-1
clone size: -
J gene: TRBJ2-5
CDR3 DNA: TGCAGTGGGTCAGTGCAAGAGACCCAGTACTTC
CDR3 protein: CSGSVQETQYF

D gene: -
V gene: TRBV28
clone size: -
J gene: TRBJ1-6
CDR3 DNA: TGTGCCAGCAGTTCCCCGGGGGGGGATATTGATTCACCCCTCCACTTT
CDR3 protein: CASSSPGGDIDSPLHF

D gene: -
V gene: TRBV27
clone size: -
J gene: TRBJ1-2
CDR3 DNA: TGTGCCAGCAGACTTACGACAGCTTCCTATGGCTACACCTTC
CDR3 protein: CASRLTTASYGYTF

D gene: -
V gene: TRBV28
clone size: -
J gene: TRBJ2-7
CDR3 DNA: TGTGCCAGCAGTCCCCGACAGGAGCCCTACGAGCAGTACTTC
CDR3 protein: CASSPRQEPYEQYF

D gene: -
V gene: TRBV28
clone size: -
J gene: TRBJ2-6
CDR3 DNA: TGTGCCAGCAGTTTTAGGGGCGCTGGGGCCAACGTCCTGACTTTC
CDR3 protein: CASSFRGAGANVLTF

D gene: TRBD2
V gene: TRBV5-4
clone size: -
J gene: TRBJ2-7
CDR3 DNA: TGTGCCAGCAGCCGCTGGGCGGGAGGGGAGAACGAGCAGTACTTC
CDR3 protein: CASSRWAGGENEQYF

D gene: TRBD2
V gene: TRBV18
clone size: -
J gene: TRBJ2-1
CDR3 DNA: TGTGCCAGCTCACCGAAAACTAGCGGGAGGGCCAATGAGCAGTTCTTC
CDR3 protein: CASSPKTSGRANEQFF

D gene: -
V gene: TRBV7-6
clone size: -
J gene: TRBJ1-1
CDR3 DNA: TGTGCCAGCAGCCTCGACAGAAACACTGAAGCTTTCTTT
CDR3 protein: CASSLDRNTEAFF

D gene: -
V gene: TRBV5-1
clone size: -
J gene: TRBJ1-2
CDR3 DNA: TGCGCCAGCAGCCCCGACAGTTCTTATGGCTACACCTTC
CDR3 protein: CASSPDSSYGYTF

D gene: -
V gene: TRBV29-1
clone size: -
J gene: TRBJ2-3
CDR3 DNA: TGCAGCGTTTTCTGGGGGTTGATACGCACAGATACGCAGTATTTT
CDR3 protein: CSVFWGLIRTDTQYF

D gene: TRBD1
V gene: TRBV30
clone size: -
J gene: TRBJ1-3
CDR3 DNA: TGTGCCTGGAGTGCTGACAGGGCCAAAGGAAACACCATATATTTT
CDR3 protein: CAWSADRAKGNTIYF

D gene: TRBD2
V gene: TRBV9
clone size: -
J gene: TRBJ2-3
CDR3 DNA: TGTGCCAGCAGCGTAGGTCTAGCGGGAGGAACAGATACGCAGTATTTT
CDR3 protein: CASSVGLAGGTDTQYF

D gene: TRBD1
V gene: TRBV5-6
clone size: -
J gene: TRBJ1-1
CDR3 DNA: TGTGCCAGCAGCTTGATAGTGACGGGACAGGATATCTCTGAAGCTTTCTTT
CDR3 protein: CASSLIVTGQDISEAFF

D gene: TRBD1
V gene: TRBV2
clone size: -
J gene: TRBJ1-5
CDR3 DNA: TGTGCCAGCAGTCTGGGACAGGGAACATATCAGCCCCAGCATTTT
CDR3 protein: CASSLGQGTYQPQHF

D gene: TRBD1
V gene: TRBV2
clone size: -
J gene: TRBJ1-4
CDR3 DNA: TGTGCCAGCCGCGGGACAGCCGGTAATGAAAAACTGTTTTTT
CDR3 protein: CASRGTAGNEKLFF

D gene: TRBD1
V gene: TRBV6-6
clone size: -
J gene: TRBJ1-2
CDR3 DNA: TGTGCCAGCAGTTCGGCGACAGGGGAAGGCTACACCTTC
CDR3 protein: CASSSATGEGYTF

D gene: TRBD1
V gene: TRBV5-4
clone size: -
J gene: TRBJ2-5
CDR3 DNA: TGTGCCAGCAGTTCCGCGGACAGGGTCAAGACCCAGTACTTC
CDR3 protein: CASSSADRVKTQYF

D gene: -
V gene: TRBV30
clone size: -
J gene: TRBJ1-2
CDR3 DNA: TGTGCCTGGAGGGCTCTTACACAGCGTTCTGACTATGGCTACACCTTC
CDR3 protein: CAWRALTQRSDYGYTF

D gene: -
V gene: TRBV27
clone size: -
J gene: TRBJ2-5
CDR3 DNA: TGTGCCAGCAGGATGAGTACAGGGTTCGGGCCAAGCGGGACCCAGTACTTC
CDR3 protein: CASRMSTGFGPSGTQYF

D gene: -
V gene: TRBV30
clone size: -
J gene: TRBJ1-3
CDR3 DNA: TGTGCCTGGAGCCGGGGCTCTGGAAACACCATATATTTT
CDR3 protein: CAWSRGSGNTIYF

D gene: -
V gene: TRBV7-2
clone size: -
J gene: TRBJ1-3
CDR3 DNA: TGTGCCAGCAGCTTATTCCTGTCATCTCCTTCTGGAAACACCATATATTTT
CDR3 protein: CASSLFLSSPSGNTIYF

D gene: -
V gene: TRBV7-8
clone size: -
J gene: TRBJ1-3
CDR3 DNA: TGTGCCAGCAGCTTGTATGTCGAGGACACCATATATTTT
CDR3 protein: CASSLYVEDTIYF

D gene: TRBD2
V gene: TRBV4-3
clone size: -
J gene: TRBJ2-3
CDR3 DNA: TGCGCCAGCAGCCAAGCTAGCGGGTGGGGAACAGATACGCAGTATTTT
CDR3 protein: CASSQASGWGTDTQYF

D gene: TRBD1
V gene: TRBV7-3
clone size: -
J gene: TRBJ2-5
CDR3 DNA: TGTGCCAGCAGCTTATTGGGACAGCTCCAAGAGACCCAGTACTTC
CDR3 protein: CASSLLGQLQETQYF

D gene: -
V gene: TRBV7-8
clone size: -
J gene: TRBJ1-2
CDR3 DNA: TGTGCCAGCAGCGGATCCGGGACGCCCTATGGCTACACCTTC
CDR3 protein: CASSGSGTPYGYTF

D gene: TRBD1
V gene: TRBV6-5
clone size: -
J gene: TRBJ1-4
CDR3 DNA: TGTGCCAGCGGAGCCAGGGGGTTTGAAAAACTGTTTTTT
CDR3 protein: CASGARGFEKLFF